These 27 T cell receptor beta chains were sequenced from one sample in a study of blood T cell repertoires in COVID-19. Method: immunoSEQ multiplex PCR; TCRdb's copy keeps in-frame clones and lacks some. The sample contains a few hundred thousand clones, 80% to 90% of which appear only once. Material for sequencing was peripheral blood. These receptors all come from a woman aged 55-69 years who had recovered from COVID-19.

V gene TRBV3-1 (or the pseudogene TRBV3-2) combines with J gene TRBJ1-4; D gene unclear. CDR1 and CDR2 (germline): LGHDT, YNNKEL (reference sequence). Trimming cost V 4 bases and J 7 bases, with 16 bases left between them. This CDR3 contains 15 residues. In nucleotides, the CDR3 is TGTGCCAGCAGCCGAAGGAGAGTCTCCGGTGAAAAACTGTTTTTT. Translating gives CASSRRRVSGEKLFF.

The chain recombines TRBV6-5 with TRBJ2-3, with TRBD2 as a possible D gene (5 bases). Deletions cut 8 bases from V and 2 bases from J, with 11 bases between. The CDR3 covers 13 residues. Germline CDR1 reads MNHEY; CDR2 reads SVGAGI. In DNA, the CDR3 is TGTGCCAGCGAGGGCACGAACACAGATACGCAGTATTTT. This encodes CASEGTNTDTQYF.

The chain's CDR3 is CASSQAGGLISTDTQYF. The CDR3 region has the DNA TGTGCCAGCAGCCAAGCCGGGGGGCTGATTAGCACAGATACGCAGTATTTT. J is TRBJ2-3 and V is TRBV4-2; maybe TRBD2 (7 bases). CDR3 length equals 17 residues. The V end lost 1 base, the J end lost 0 bases, and 14 bases lay between the germline ends. From germline, CDR1 is LGHNA and CDR2 YNFKEQ.

The chain carries TRBV7-2 and TRBJ1-1; possible D gene TRBD1, 6 bases. The CDR3 contains 12 residues. The V end was cut by 2 bases, the J end by 10 bases, with 11 bases between. CDR1 and CDR2 (germline): SGHTA, FQGNSA. The CDR3 DNA follows: TGTGCCAGCAGCTTAATGGGGGCGCGAGCTTTCTTT. As protein: CASSLMGARAFF.

The chain carries TRBV19 and TRBJ2-7; 7 bases line up with TRBD2. This CDR3 comprises 14 residues. The junction had 2 bases not matched to a gene; V was cut back by 3 bases and J by 0 bases. Germline CDR1 is LNHDA and CDR2 is SQIVND (reference sequence). The CDR3, as DNA: TGTGCCAGTAGTATCGGGGACTACTCCTACGAGCAGTACTTC. Translated, it gives CASSIGDYSYEQYF.

The rearrangement uses TRBV4-1 and TRBJ2-7; D might be TRBD1 (6 bases). The V gene lost 4 bases and the J gene lost 2 bases, with 15 bases spanning the gap. The CDR3 spans 15 residues. CDR1 and CDR2 (germline): MGHRA, YSYEKL. The CDR3 reads CASSRARQATYEQYF. CDR3 DNA: TGCGCCAGCAGCCGAGCGAGACAGGCGACCTACGAGCAGTACTTC.

This sequence joins TRBV5-1 and TRBJ1-3; D not resolved. With 0 bases removed from V and 2 bases from J, the gap between germline ends came to 3 bases. Germline-derived CDR1 and CDR2 are SGHRS and YFSETQ. The CDR3 runs to 13 residues. Here the CDR3 reads CASSLAAGNTIYF. The CDR3 DNA sequence: TGCGCCAGCAGCTTGGCAGCTGGAAACACCATATATTTT. The full variable domain, its missing parts supplied by reference TRBV5-1 and TRBJ1-3, is KAGVTQTPRYLIKTRGQQVTLSCSPISGHRSVSWYQQTPGQGLQFLFEYFSETQRNKGNFPGRFSGRQFSNSRSEMNVSTLELGDSALYLCASSLAAGNTIYFGEGSWLTVV.

The J gene is TRBJ1-2, the V gene TRBV23-1; no firm D call. TRBV23-1 is known as an ORF, though its function is uncertain. V lost 6 bases to trimming and J lost 3 bases, with 8 bases between them. The CDR3 covers 12 residues. The CDR3 here is CASRSVDYGYTF. The CDR3 nucleotides read TGCGCCAGCAGATCCGTAGACTATGGCTACACCTTC.

A single count supports this clone. The CDR3 spells CASRERQAGSGELFF. CDR3 DNA: TGTGCCAGCAGGGAGAGGCAGGCCGGGAGCGGGGAGCTGTTTTTT. The V gene is TRBV6-5, the J gene TRBJ2-2; D perhaps matches TRBD2 (6 bases). Per germline, CDR1 MNHEY and CDR2 SVGAGI. V gave up 6 bases and J gave up 7 bases, with 18 bases separating them. This CDR3 is 15 amino acids long.

This clone was picked up many times. The V and J genes are TRBV7-9 and TRBJ1-4, with 7 bases identical to TRBD1. V trimming: 7 bases; J trimming: 5 bases; junction bases outside the gene matches: 7. This CDR3 has 14 amino acids. CDR1 and CDR2 (germline): SEHNR, FQNEAQ (reference sequence). The chain's CDR3 is CASNEGQSNEKLFF. The CDR3 nucleotides are TGTGCCAGCAACGAGGGACAGTCAAATGAAAAACTGTTTTTT.

The rearrangement links TRBV6-5 to TRBJ1-4, with no clear D. Germline CDR1 MNHEY, CDR2 SVGAGI. Trimming took off 5 bases at V and 2 bases at J, with 9 bases between the two ends. This CDR3 has 14 residues. This CDR3 reads CASSTGLTNEKLFF. The CDR3, as DNA: TGTGCCAGCAGTACCGGACTGACTAATGAAAAACTGTTTTTT.

This sequence joins TRBV7-2 and TRBJ2-5; the D gene is possibly TRBD2 (6 bases). V lost 5 bases, J lost 5 bases, and 18 bases lay in between. Germline CDR1 SGHTA, CDR2 FQGNSA. This CDR3 region has 15 residues. CDR3 sequence: CASSPSPGSGETQYF. CDR3 sequence (DNA): TGTGCCAGCAGCCCCTCCCCGGGCAGCGGGGAGACCCAGTACTTC.

The chain carries TRBV19 and TRBJ2-4; D is uncertain. CDR1 LNHDA and CDR2 SQIVND come from the germline V gene (reference sequence). CDR3 length: 17 amino acids. V was trimmed by 5 bases and J by 0 bases, leaving 17 bases between them. CDR3 bases: TGTGCCAGTAGTCCTATTGGCGCACTACTAGCCAAAAACATTCAGTACTTC. As protein: CASSPIGALLAKNIQYF. Looking up the rest from reference TRBV19 and TRBJ2-4 gives the full variable domain: DGGITQSPKYLFRKEGQNVTLSCEQNLNHDAMYWYRQDPGQGLRLIYYSQIVNDFQKGDIAEGYSVSREKKESFPLTVTSAQKNPTAFYLCASSPIGALLAKNIQYFGAGTRLSVL.

The chain has TRBV28 and TRBJ2-7, with 7 bases matching TRBD1. Germline CDR1 MDHEN, CDR2 SYDVKM. This CDR3 has 14 residues. V lost 4 bases and J lost 5; bases outside the gene matches: 8. The CDR3 region is CASSSPGQSDEQYF. In DNA, the CDR3 is TGTGCCAGCAGTTCCCCGGGACAGTCGGACGAGCAGTACTTC.

The V gene is TRBV5-1, the J gene TRBJ1-1, with 7 bases matching TRBD1. V was clipped by 4 bases and J by 7 bases; unmatched bases: 7. The germline gives CDR1 SGHRS, CDR2 YFSETQ. This CDR3 comprises 13 residues. CDR3 in DNA: TGCGCCAGCAGCACCCAGGGGGGAGGTGAAGCTTTCTTT. It codes for CASSTQGGGEAFF.

This clone has a single count. The chain employs TRBV4-1 and TRBJ2-1, with 9 positions matching TRBD2. CDR3 size: 13 residues. Trimming took 3 bases from V and 8 from J; bases not matched to a gene: 2. The germline gives CDR1 MGHRA, CDR2 YSYEKL. In DNA, the CDR3 is TGCGCCAGCAGCCAGCGGGGGGGCGATGAGCAGTTCTTC. Encoded protein: CASSQRGGDEQFF.

The chain carries TRBV6-1 and TRBJ1-5; 9 bases match TRBD1. Unmatched junction bases numbered 4, after V lost 1 base and J lost 6 bases. The germline V gene encodes CDR1 MNHNS and CDR2 SASEGT. The CDR3 runs 15 residues. CDR3 loop: CASSEGGTGPQPQHF. CDR3 DNA: TGTGCCAGCAGTGAAGGAGGGACAGGGCCTCAGCCCCAGCATTTT.

The chain carries TRBV5-5 and TRBJ1-1, with TRBD1 identical over 7 bases. CDR3 size: 14 residues. With V trimmed by 0 bases and J by 7 bases, 6 bases remained unmatched. The germline V gene has CDR1 SGHKS and CDR2 YYEKEE (reference sequence). CDR3 coding DNA: TGTGCCAGCAGCTTGGGGCAGGGGGACAGTGAAGCTTTCTTT. Encoded protein: CASSLGQGDSEAFF.

The gene calls are TRBV10-3 and TRBJ2-3, with D tentatively TRBD2 (7 bases). Germline V CDR1 and CDR2: ENHRY, SYGVKD. With 0 bases removed from V and 3 bases from J, the gap between germline ends came to 19 bases. CDR3 length: 18 residues. CDR3 sequence: CAISESEFGGPMTDTQYF. The CDR3 DNA sequence: TGTGCCATCAGTGAGTCGGAATTCGGGGGGCCTATGACAGATACGCAGTATTTT.

The chain combines TRBV12-3 or TRBV12-4 with TRBJ2-3, with a weak D call TRBD2 (5 bases). With 3 bases removed from V and 1 base from J, the gap between germline ends came to 5 bases. The CDR3 has 13 amino acids. CDR3 DNA: TGTGCCAGCAGTTTCGGGGGCACAGATACGCAGTATTTT. Translation gives CASSFGGTDTQYF.

This chain connects TRBV19 to TRBJ2-1; TRBD1 matches 9 bases. V dropped 4 bases and J dropped 5; count of bases not matched to a gene: 3. This CDR3 is built from 14 residues. From germline, CDR1 is LNHDA and CDR2 SQIVND (reference sequence). CDR3 sequence: CASSTRTGDNEQFF. CDR3 bases: TGTGCCAGTAGTACCAGGACAGGGGACAATGAGCAGTTCTTC.

The chain employs TRBV6-5 and TRBJ2-3, with 10 bases fitting TRBD2. J gave up 2 bases and V 6 bases, and 5 bases lay outside the gene matches. Germline lookup yields CDR1 MNHEY and CDR2 SVGAGI. The CDR3 is 15 amino acids. The CDR3 nucleotides read TGTGCCAGCAGCGCCCTAGCGGGGGCCACAGATACGCAGTATTTT. It is translated as CASSALAGATDTQYF.

This chain joins TRBV15 and TRBJ1-5, with TRBD1 as a possible D gene (5 bases). The V gene lost 6 bases and the J gene lost 7 bases, with 19 bases spanning the gap. CDR3 length: 15 residues. Germline V gene sequence: CDR1 LNHNV, CDR2 YYDKDF (reference sequence). The CDR3 nucleotides are TGTGCCACCAGTTCAGGGCTTTCGTTGTCGCAGCCCCAGCATTTT. Protein product: CATSSGLSLSQPQHF.

The rearrangement uses TRBV27 and TRBJ2-1; the D is unclear. Germline V gene sequence: CDR1 MNHEY, CDR2 SMNVEV (reference sequence). Trimming cost V 4 bases and J 0 bases, with 7 bases left between them. The CDR3 covers 14 residues. The CDR3 sequence: CASSYRSSYNEQFF. CDR3 DNA: TGTGCCAGCAGTTATCGGAGCTCCTACAATGAGCAGTTCTTC.

The chain is built from TRBV30 and TRBJ2-1; 8 bases agree with TRBD2. The germline V gene has CDR1 GTSNPN and CDR2 SVGIG (reference sequence). Trimming removed 0 bases from V and 5 bases from J; junction bases left unmatched: 6. This CDR3 region has 15 residues. The CDR3 loop reads CAWSVLAGGDNEQFF. CDR3 DNA: TGTGCCTGGAGTGTACTTGCGGGGGGTGACAATGAGCAGTTCTTC.

This chain links TRBV4-3 with TRBJ2-3; 7 nucleotides agree with TRBD2. J lost 1 base, V lost 4 bases, and 11 bases had no gene match. Germline lookup yields CDR1 LGHNA and CDR2 YSLEER. There are 17 residues in the CDR3. In DNA, the CDR3 is TGCGCCAGCAGCCTGCGAGGCTTAGCGGGCCGCACAGATACGCAGTATTTT. Translating gives CASSLRGLAGRTDTQYF.

This clone was seen only once. J is TRBJ2-5 and V is TRBV9; 8 bases match TRBD2. This CDR3 spans 14 amino acids. Per germline, CDR1 SGDLS and CDR2 YYNGEE. V was clipped by 4 bases and J by 4 bases; unmatched bases: 6. In nucleotides, the CDR3 is TGTGCCAGCAGCCCTACGGGGGGGGTAGAGACCCAGTACTTC. Translating it yields CASSPTGGVETQYF.